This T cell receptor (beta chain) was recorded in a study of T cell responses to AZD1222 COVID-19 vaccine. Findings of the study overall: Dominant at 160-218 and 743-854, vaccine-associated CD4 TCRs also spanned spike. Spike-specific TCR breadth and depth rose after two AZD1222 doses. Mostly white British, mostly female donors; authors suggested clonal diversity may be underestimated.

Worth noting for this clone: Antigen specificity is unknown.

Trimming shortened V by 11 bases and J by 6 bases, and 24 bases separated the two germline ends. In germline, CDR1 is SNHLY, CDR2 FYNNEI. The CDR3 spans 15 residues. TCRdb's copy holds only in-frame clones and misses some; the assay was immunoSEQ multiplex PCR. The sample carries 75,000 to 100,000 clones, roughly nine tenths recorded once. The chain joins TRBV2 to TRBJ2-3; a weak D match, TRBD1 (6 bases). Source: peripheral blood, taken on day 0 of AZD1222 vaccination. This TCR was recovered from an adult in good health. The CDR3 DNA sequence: TGTGCCGTACACCGGGACAACCAGCCAGCTGATACGCAGTATTTT. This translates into CAVHRDNQPADTQYF.